A selection of T cell receptor beta chains follows, all from one sample in a study of naive and memory T cell subsets. TCRdb reanalysed the 5' RACE reads using MiXCR and keeps one entry per CDR3 protein. Of about 62,000 distinct CDR3 sequences listed, around 8% are singletons. The receptor set was obtained from a female donor in good health. Both conserved end residues are part of each CDR3. The D gene is left open where the match is weak. Some rows mark clone size as missing; the rest say once, few, many or name a class of expanded clone.

cdr3_nt: TGTGCCAGCAGTTTAGGGGCGGGAGGGAGTGAAAACAATGAGCAGTTCTTC; cdr3_aa: CASSLGAGGSENNEQFF; j_call: TRBJ2-1; v_call: TRBV12-3/TRBV12-4; d_call: TRBD2; clone_size: .
cdr3_nt: TGTGCCAGCAGCCCTGGGGCTAGCACAGATACGCAGTATTTT; cdr3_aa: CASSPGASTDTQYF; j_call: TRBJ2-3; v_call: TRBV7-3; d_call: .; clone_size: many
cdr3_nt: TGTGCCTGGAGTGGGTTCTCGGGAGGCGCAGATACGCAGTATTTT; cdr3_aa: CAWSGFSGGADTQYF; j_call: TRBJ2-3; v_call: TRBV30; d_call: TRBD2; clone_size: .
cdr3_nt: TGTGCCAGCAGCCAAGACCATAGCGGGGGGGGAGATACGCAGTATTTT; cdr3_aa: CASSQDHSGGGDTQYF; j_call: TRBJ2-3; v_call: TRBV4-2; d_call: TRBD2; clone_size: few
cdr3_nt: TGCAGCGCAGTACGGGACACAAACTGGGAGCAGTACTTC; cdr3_aa: CSAVRDTNWEQYF; j_call: TRBJ2-7; v_call: TRBV29-1; d_call: .; clone_size: .
cdr3_nt: TGTGCCAGCAGCCCGGGACAGGGGAACTATGGCTACACCTTC; cdr3_aa: CASSPGQGNYGYTF; j_call: TRBJ1-2; v_call: TRBV12-3/TRBV12-4; d_call: TRBD1; clone_size: many
cdr3_nt: TGCAGCGTTGATGTGGGCGGGGATACGCAGTATTTT; cdr3_aa: CSVDVGGDTQYF; j_call: TRBJ2-3; v_call: TRBV29-1; d_call: .; clone_size: few
cdr3_nt: TGTGCCAGCTCACCACGGGCTAGCGGGCAAGAGACCCAGTACTTC; cdr3_aa: CASSPRASGQETQYF; j_call: TRBJ2-5; v_call: TRBV18; d_call: TRBD2; clone_size: .
cdr3_nt: TGTGCCAGCAGGTTCCGAGCAACTAATGAAAAACTGTTTTTT; cdr3_aa: CASRFRATNEKLFF; j_call: TRBJ1-4; v_call: TRBV2; d_call: .; clone_size: many
cdr3_nt: TGTGCCAGCAGTGCCCAACCCCGAAATGAGCAGTTCTTC; cdr3_aa: CASSAQPRNEQFF; j_call: TRBJ2-1; v_call: TRBV28; d_call: .; clone_size: .